This T cell receptor (beta chain) was documented in a study of T-cell reconstitution after alpha-beta-depleted transplantation in children (dated by TCRdb to the mid-2010s). About the study as a whole: The study quantitatively tracked T-cell immune reconstitution after TCRalphabeta/CD19-depleted allogeneic hematopoietic cell transplantation in children using TCR repertoire profiling. The paper as a whole reports these results and caveats: In some patients, the high TCRbeta diversity seen at day 60 was put down to recipient T cells and intrathymic progenitors that had survived conditioning. Apparently early alphabetaT-cell count recovery about two months after transplant reportedly relied on only several hundred rapidly expanded clones derived from non-depleted graft cells. Over the following months the frequencies of hyperexpanded clones went down, and after one year T-cell counts and TCRbeta diversity were mostly credited to newly produced T cells.

The treatment or condition label here, explained by the study, means: allogeneic hematopoietic cell transplantation with graft depleted of TCRalphabeta T cells and CD19 B cells. TCRalphabeta/CD19-depleted allogeneic hematopoietic cell grafts were given to the transplant recipients, all of whom were children. V loses 1 base at its end and J loses 2 bases; junction bases beyond the gene matches: 4. The CDR3 holds 15 amino acids from the cysteine to the phenylalanine. The sequence is cut down to CDR3 DNA, 45 bases in frame from base 1. CDR1 SQVTM and CDR2 ANQGSEA were looked up in the germline V gene. The library was built by means of PCR. Sequencer: Illumina HiSeq 2500. To normalize quantification of the TCRbeta repertoire, the TCR libraries were built with molecular barcoding that relied on unique molecular identifiers. The public reads were run again by TCRdb, first through fastp at Q25 and then through MiXCR, and only productive beta chains were kept. CDR3 protein duplicates are merged, each entry listing the most common genes and DNA. For this sample the table gives 55,000 to 65,000 distinct CDR3 sequences, of which roughly 45% were detected only once. The top ten clones comprise 95% to 98% of the sample.

As to this clonotype: This receptor's antigen is unknown. The sample holds no much larger clone one base away, and base qualities are not on file.

Recombination joined TRBV29-1 with TRBJ2-1, with TRBD2 identical over 8 junction bases. The TCR originated in a male patient between 5 and 17 years old who had a stem cell transplant for acute lymphoblastic leukemia, so the T cells may come from the graft donor. Here the sequenced sample was PBMCs, mostly from graft donor cells, taken 360 days after TCRalphabeta/CD19-depleted stem cell transplant. The CDR3 in this case is CSVEGTSFAYNEQFF. At the DNA level, the sequence is TGCAGCGTTGAAGGGACTAGCTTCGCCTACAATGAGCAGTTCTTC.